These 27 T cell receptor beta chains share one sample of origin, sequenced in a study of T-cell reconstitution after alpha-beta-depleted transplantation in children. Unique molecular identifiers tagged the TCRbeta library. Each CDR3 protein gets one entry after TCRdb re-called the PCR reads with MiXCR. The sample lists about 460,000 distinct CDR3 sequences; 11% were seen once. The sample consisted of PBMCs, mostly from graft donor cells, taken 180 days after TCRalphabeta/CD19-depleted stem cell transplant. The receptors derive from a female patient aged 2-9 years who had a stem cell transplant for aplastic anemia, so the T cells may come from the graft donor.

V and J are TRBV7-2 and TRBJ1-1; D remains ambiguous. V was cut by 4 bases and J by 3 bases, with 12 bases left in between. The germline V gene has CDR1 SGHTA and CDR2 FQGNSA. The CDR3 is made up of 14 amino acids. The CDR3 sequence is CASSWYVGHTEAFF. CDR3 sequence (DNA): TGTGCCAGCAGCTGGTATGTAGGACACACTGAAGCTTTCTTT.

The J gene is TRBJ2-1, the V gene TRBV14; 7 positions agree with TRBD2. The CDR3 is 16 amino acids. V lost 1 base to trimming and J lost 6 bases; unmatched junction nucleotides: 9. CDR1 SGHDN and CDR2 FVKESK come from the germline V gene. The CDR3 region has the DNA TGTGCCAGCAGCCAAGCCCCGCGCGGGAGTCGCAATGAGCAGTTCTTC. It encodes CASSQAPRGSRNEQFF. Full variable domain (outside the CDR3, taken from reference TRBV14 and TRBJ2-1): EAGVTQFPSHSVIEKGQTVTLRCDPISGHDNLYWYRRVMGKEIKFLLHFVKESKQDESGMPNNRFLAERTGGTYSTLKVQPAELEDSGVYFCASSQAPRGSRNEQFFGPGTRLTVL.

Concerning this clonotype itself: The junction does not match germline at one end; this may be a read error. V gene TRBV3-1 combines with J gene TRBJ1-1; D call uncertain. The germline CDR1 and CDR2 sequences are LGHDT and YNNKEL (reference sequence). The CDR3 totals 18 residues. This CDR3 reads CACSHARLAAASNTEAFF. CDR3 bases: TGTGCCTGCAGCCACGCGCGACTCGCCGCGGCCTCAAACACTGAAGCTTTCTTT.

The CDR3 nucleotides are TGCAGCGGTGGACAGTTGAACTATGGCTACACCTTC. It codes for CSGGQLNYGYTF. This chain links TRBV29-1 with TRBJ1-2, with D maybe TRBD1 (6 bases). Germline assignment: CDR1 SQVTM and CDR2 ANQGSEA. Trimming shortened V by 7 bases and J by 2 bases, and 11 bases separated the two germline ends. CDR3 length: 12 residues. Using reference TRBV29-1 and TRBJ1-2 for the parts outside the CDR3, the full variable domain is SAVISQKPSRDICQRGTSLTIQCQVDSQVTMMFWYRQQPGQSLTLIATANQGSEATYESGFVIDKFPISRPNLTFSTLTVSNMSPEDSSIYLCSGGQLNYGYTFGSGTRLTVV.

The sample holds many counts of this clonotype. V and J are TRBV9 and TRBJ2-1; 11 positions agree with TRBD2. CDR3 length equals 15 residues. V was clipped by 0 bases and J by 9 bases; unmatched bases: 5. CDR1 is SGDLS, CDR2 YYNGEE, per germline. The CDR3: CASSVGSSGRIEQFF. CDR3 coding DNA: TGTGCCAGCAGCGTAGGTTCTAGCGGGAGGATTGAGCAGTTCTTC.

The V call is TRBV7-2, the J call TRBJ2-5; no clear D. Germline-derived CDR1 and CDR2 are SGHTA and FQGNSA. V was cut by 4 bases and J by 7 bases, with 10 bases left in between. This CDR3 spans 12 amino acids. CDR3 region: CASSSSLLTQYF. The DNA for the CDR3 is TGTGCCAGCAGCTCATCCCTCCTGACCCAGTACTTC.

This clonotype was recorded at least ten times. The chain joins TRBV29-1 to TRBJ2-7; 8 bases match TRBD1. Germline V gene lookup returns CDR1 SQVTM and CDR2 ANQGSEA. The CDR3 loop spans 13 amino acids. V trimming: 1 base; J trimming: 5 bases; junction bases outside the gene matches: 4. The CDR3 is CSVEGTGTDEQYF. CDR3 sequence (DNA): TGCAGCGTTGAAGGGACAGGGACCGACGAGCAGTACTTC.

This rearrangement joins TRBV15 to TRBJ1-1; D possibly corresponds to TRBD1 (6 bases). The CDR3 contains 13 residues. V shed 8 bases and J shed 11 bases, with 21 bases lying between them. The germline gives CDR1 LNHNV, CDR2 YYDKDF (reference sequence). This chain's CDR3 is CATERDTESGAFF. The CDR3 DNA follows: TGTGCCACCGAGCGGGACACTGAGTCTGGGGCTTTCTTT. Full variable domain (rest looked up from reference TRBV15 and TRBJ1-1): DAMVIQNPRYQVTQFGKPVTLSCSQTLNHNVMYWYQQKSSQAPKLLFHYYDKDFNNEADTPDNFQSRRPNTSFCFLDIRSPGLGDTAMYLCATERDTESGAFFGQGTRLTVV.

The gene calls are TRBV7-9 and TRBJ1-5; D possibly corresponds to TRBD1 (5 bases). With 5 bases removed from V and 1 base from J, the gap between germline ends came to 9 bases. The length of the CDR3 is 14 residues. Germline V gene data show CDR1 as SEHNR and CDR2 as FQNEAQ (reference sequence). The CDR3 region is CASSGGGSNQPQHF. The CDR3 coding sequence is TGTGCCAGCAGCGGGGGAGGGAGCAATCAGCCCCAGCATTTT.

This clonotype was counted many times. The chain joins TRBV5-6 to TRBJ2-1; D is perhaps TRBD2 (6 bases). This CDR3 spans 16 amino acids. Germline CDR1 and CDR2: SGHDT and YYEEEE. Trimming stripped 4 bases from V and 10 bases from J, with 24 bases between. CDR3 bases: TGTGCCAGCAGCCCGGGACTTTTGCCTCCTACTTTAGAGCAGTTCTTC. Its translation: CASSPGLLPPTLEQFF.

The rearrangement links TRBV29-1 to TRBJ1-1, with a weak D call TRBD1 (6 bases). Looked up from germline, CDR1 is SQVTM and CDR2 is ANQGSEA. Trimming took off 0 bases at V and 5 bases at J, with 13 bases between the two ends. CDR3 size: 14 residues. The CDR3 DNA reads TGCAGCGTTGAAGAAAGGGGGGTTGGAACTGAAGCTTTCTTT. This gives the protein CSVEERGVGTEAFF.

This chain connects TRBV5-1 to TRBJ2-7, with D unclear. Germline CDR1 is SGHRS and CDR2 is YFSETQ. This CDR3 has 14 amino acids. Trimming stripped 1 base from V and 7 bases from J, with 15 bases between. CDR3 region: CASSLKLGLGEQYF. The CDR3 DNA reads TGCGCCAGCAGCTTGAAACTCGGGCTGGGGGAGCAGTACTTC.

This clonotype was detected ten times or more. The chain employs TRBV5-6 and TRBJ2-1; TRBD1 or TRBD2 may be the D gene (6 bases each). Trimming left V 0 bases short and J 10 bases short, with 11 bases between. The CDR3 has 13 residues. CDR1 and CDR2 from the germline V gene are SGHDT and YYEEEE. The CDR3 DNA reads as TGTGCCAGCAGCTTGGCCGGGGGACAAGAGCAGTTCTTC. This translates into CASSLAGGQEQFF. Using reference TRBV5-6 and TRBJ2-1 for the parts outside the CDR3, the full variable domain is DAGVTQSPTHLIKTRGQQVTLRCSPKSGHDTVSWYQQALGQGPQFIFQYYEEEERQRGNFPDRFSGHQFPNYSSELNVNALLLGDSALYLCASSLAGGQEQFFGPGTRLTVL.

The table lists this clonotype with a few counts. This chain joins TRBV5-1 and TRBJ2-4, with 11 bases aligning to TRBD1. The CDR3 has 15 residues. V lost 4 bases to trimming and J lost 6 bases; unmatched junction nucleotides: 6. Germline CDR1 is SGHRS and CDR2 is YFSETQ. Here the CDR3 reads CASSQTGTGGNIQYF. In DNA form, the CDR3 reads TGCGCCAGCAGCCAAACCGGGACAGGGGGAAACATTCAGTACTTC.

There are many counts of this clonotype. V gene TRBV6-2 or TRBV6-3 combines with J gene TRBJ2-2, with D maybe TRBD1 (5 bases). The length of the CDR3 is 13 residues. CDR1 and CDR2 from the germline V gene are MNHEY and SVGEGT. The V end lost 8 bases, the J end lost 1 base, and 8 bases lay between the germline ends. The CDR3 region is CASGAVNTGELFF. The CDR3, as DNA: TGTGCCAGCGGGGCAGTGAACACCGGGGAGCTGTTTTTT.

With regard to this clonotype: A much larger clone sits a single nucleotide away, making a read error possible. As the CDR3 is not closed by the conserved phenylalanine or tryptophan, this likely results from a read error. V and J are TRBV7-2 and TRBJ1-2; D not certain. V shed 3 bases and J shed 8 bases, with 10 bases lying between them. CDR3 length equals 12 residues. Germline CDR1 reads SGHTA; CDR2 reads FQGNSA. This CDR3 is CASSFNLGGYTL. CDR3 nucleotides: TGTGCCAGCAGCTTTAACCTCGGGGGCTACACCCTC.

This clonotype was seen more than once but under ten times. The chain is built from TRBV20-1 and TRBJ1-2; D gene unclear. The germline V and J ends were trimmed by 3 bases and 2 bases, with 7 bases remaining between them. The germline CDR1 and CDR2 sequences are DFQATT and SNEGSKA (reference sequence). The CDR3 is 12 amino acids. CDR3 protein: CSASVQNYGYTF. CDR3 nucleotide sequence: TGCAGTGCTAGTGTTCAGAACTATGGCTACACCTTC.

This clonotype was counted at least ten times. The chain employs TRBV28 and TRBJ2-2; 14 nucleotides align to TRBD2. Germline trimming cut 3 bases from V and 4 bases from J; bases unmatched to any gene: 13. Germline V CDR1 and CDR2: MDHEN, SYDVKM. The CDR3 covers 20 residues. This CDR3 is CASSFLLRGLAGESTGELFF. The CDR3 nucleotides are TGTGCCAGCAGTTTTCTCCTGCGGGGACTAGCGGGAGAGTCCACCGGGGAGCTGTTTTTT.

This clonotype appeared a few times. The rearrangement joins TRBV12-3 or TRBV12-4 to TRBJ2-5; 7 bases map to TRBD1. The V segment lost 5 bases and the J segment 5 bases; nucleotides outside the gene matches: 5. This CDR3 contains 13 residues. The CDR3 DNA sequence: TGTGCCAGCAGTAGGGGGCGAAGGGAGACCCAGTACTTC. Translated: CASSRGRRETQYF.

The chain links TRBV20-1 to TRBJ2-3; 14 bases align to TRBD2. The J segment lost 5 bases and the V segment lost 1 base, leaving 5 bases of the junction unmatched. Germline CDR1 DFQATT, CDR2 SNEGSKA (reference sequence). The CDR3 sequence is 16 residues long. The CDR3 is CSARATSGRARDTQYF. The CDR3 nucleotides read TGCAGTGCTAGAGCGACTAGCGGGAGGGCCAGAGATACGCAGTATTTT.

This clonotype appeared many times. V is TRBV7-9 and J is TRBJ2-4; the match to TRBD1 covers 8 bases. Trimming removed 3 bases from V and 8 bases from J; junction bases left unmatched: 6. Germline V lookup: CDR1 SEHNR, CDR2 FQNEAQ (reference sequence). The CDR3 is made up of 14 amino acids. The CDR3 DNA follows: TGTGCCAGCAGCTTCAGGGGGCGCGTGGACATTCAGTACTTC. Translating it yields CASSFRGRVDIQYF.

As concerns this clonotype: A junction end diverges from the germline sequence, so it may reflect a read error. The CDR3 nucleotides are TGTGCCACCAGTGAAACATCGGTCTCCTACGAGCAGTACTTC. Protein: CATSETSVSYEQYF. V and J are TRBV2 and TRBJ2-7; D is unresolved. Germline V lookup: CDR1 SNHLY, CDR2 FYNNEI. The CDR3 covers 14 residues.

V gene TRBV5-6 combines with J gene TRBJ2-5; 7 nucleotides match TRBD2. The germline V gene encodes CDR1 SGHDT and CDR2 YYEEEE. V shed 3 bases, J shed 4 bases, and the junction held 9 bases outside the gene matches. CDR3 size: 15 residues. CDR3 DNA sequence: TGTGCCAGCAGCTCCCACCCGGGGGGAGCAGAGACCCAGTACTTC. Translated: CASSSHPGGAETQYF.

This clonotype was observed a few times. The chain links TRBV9 to TRBJ2-7, with TRBD1 matching over 11 bases. V lost 1 base and J lost 5; bases outside the gene matches: 8. CDR1 and CDR2 (germline): SGDLS, YYNGEE. The CDR3 length is 16 residues. The CDR3 is CASSVRDRGFRDEQYF. For the CDR3, the DNA is TGTGCCAGCAGCGTACGGGACAGGGGGTTTCGCGACGAGCAGTACTTC.

The sample holds a few counts of this clonotype. The chain is built from TRBV29-1 and TRBJ1-2; D ambiguous. Trimming took off 6 bases at V and 6 bases at J, with 8 bases between the two ends. The CDR3 contains 10 residues. Germline V gene sequence: CDR1 SQVTM, CDR2 ANQGSEA. CDR3 in DNA: TGCAGCGTCCTGGAGGATGGCTACACCTTC. Translating it yields CSVLEDGYTF.

The chain recombines TRBV28 with TRBJ2-7; D not resolved. V lost 5 bases to trimming and J lost 3 bases, with 11 bases between them. Per germline, CDR1 MDHEN and CDR2 SYDVKM. This CDR3 has 13 residues. The CDR3 DNA sequence: TGTGCCAGCAGTAGGAGTCTGAACTACGAGCAGTACGTC. Translated, it gives CASSRSLNYEQYV.

This clonotype has at least ten counts. CDR3 in DNA: TGTGCCAGCAGCGTTGGCGACTCTGGGGCCAACGTCCTGACTTTC. Residues: CASSVGDSGANVLTF. The rearrangement links TRBV5-5 to TRBJ2-6; D gene unclear. Germline V gives CDR1 SGHKS, CDR2 YYEKEE (reference sequence). V lost 4 bases, J lost 0 bases, and 8 bases lay in between. CDR3 length: 15 residues.